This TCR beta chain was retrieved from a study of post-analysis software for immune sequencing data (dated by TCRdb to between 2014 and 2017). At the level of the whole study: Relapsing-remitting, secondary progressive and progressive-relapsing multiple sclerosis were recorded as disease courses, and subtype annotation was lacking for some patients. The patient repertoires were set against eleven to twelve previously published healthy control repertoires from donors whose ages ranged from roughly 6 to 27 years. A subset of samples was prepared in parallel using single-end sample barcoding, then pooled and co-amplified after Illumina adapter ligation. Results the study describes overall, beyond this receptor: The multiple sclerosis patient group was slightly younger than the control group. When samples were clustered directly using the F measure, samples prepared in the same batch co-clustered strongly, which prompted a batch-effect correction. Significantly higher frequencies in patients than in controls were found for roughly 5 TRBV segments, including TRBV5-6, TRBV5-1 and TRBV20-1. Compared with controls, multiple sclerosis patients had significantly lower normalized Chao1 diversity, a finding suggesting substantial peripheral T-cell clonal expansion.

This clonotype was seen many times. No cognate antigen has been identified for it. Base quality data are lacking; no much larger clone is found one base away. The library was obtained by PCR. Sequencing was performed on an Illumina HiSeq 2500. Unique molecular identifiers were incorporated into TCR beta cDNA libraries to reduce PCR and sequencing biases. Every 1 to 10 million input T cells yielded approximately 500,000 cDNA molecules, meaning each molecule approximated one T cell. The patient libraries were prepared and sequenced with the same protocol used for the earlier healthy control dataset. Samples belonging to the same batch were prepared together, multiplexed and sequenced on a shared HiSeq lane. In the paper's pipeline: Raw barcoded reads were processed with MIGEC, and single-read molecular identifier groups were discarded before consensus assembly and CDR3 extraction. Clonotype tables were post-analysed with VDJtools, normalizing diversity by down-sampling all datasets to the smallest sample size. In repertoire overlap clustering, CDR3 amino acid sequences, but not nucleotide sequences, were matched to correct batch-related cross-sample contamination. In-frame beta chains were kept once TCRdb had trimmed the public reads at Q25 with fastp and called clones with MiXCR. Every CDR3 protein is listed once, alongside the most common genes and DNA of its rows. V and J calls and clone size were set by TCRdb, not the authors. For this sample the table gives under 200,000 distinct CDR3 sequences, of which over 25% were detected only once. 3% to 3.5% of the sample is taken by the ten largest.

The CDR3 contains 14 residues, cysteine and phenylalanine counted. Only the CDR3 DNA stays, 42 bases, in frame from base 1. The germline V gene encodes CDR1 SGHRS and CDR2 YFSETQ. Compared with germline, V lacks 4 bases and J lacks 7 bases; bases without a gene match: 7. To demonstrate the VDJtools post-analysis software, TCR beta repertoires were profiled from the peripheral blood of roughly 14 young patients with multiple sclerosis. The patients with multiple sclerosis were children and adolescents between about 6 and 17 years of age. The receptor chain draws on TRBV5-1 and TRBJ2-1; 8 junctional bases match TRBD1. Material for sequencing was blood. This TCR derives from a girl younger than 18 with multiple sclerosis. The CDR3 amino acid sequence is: CASSHPGQENEQFF. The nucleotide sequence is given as TGCGCCAGCAGCCACCCGGGACAGGAAAATGAGCAGTTCTTC.